These 7 T cell receptor beta chains came from one sample sequenced in a study of blood T cells in healthy people across ages. For the second PCR, which ran for roughly 7 to 11 cycles, a sample-barcoded 5' primer and a J-beta primer mix were used. In TCRdb, the 5' RACE reads were re-called with MiXCR into one record per CDR3 protein. The table includes roughly 680,000 distinct CDR3 sequences, around 48% detected once. The material sequenced was blood. The receptors here all came from a woman aged 55 to 70 in good health.

The CDR3 loop is CASSLNGDAQETQYF. As DNA, the CDR3 is TGTGCCAGCAGCTTAAATGGGGACGCACAAGAGACCCAGTACTTC. This chain links TRBV11-1 with TRBJ2-5; D may match TRBD1 or TRBD2 (5 bases each). Trimming removed 2 bases at V and 2 bases at J, with 12 bases between. Per the germline V gene, CDR1 is SGHAT and CDR2 is FQDESV (reference sequence). The CDR3 is 15 amino acids.

As concerns this clonotype: Germline is not matched at one junction end, which may reflect a read error. This chain links TRBV27 with TRBJ1-3; no clear D gene. Germline V gene lookup returns CDR1 MNHEY and CDR2 SMNVEV (reference sequence). The CDR3 has 13 amino acids. The CDR3 DNA sequence: TGTACCAGCAGCTCTGAGTGGGGAAACACCATATATTTT. Translation gives CTSSSEWGNTIYF.

The V call is TRBV2, the J call TRBJ2-5, with a weak D call TRBD1 (5 bases). The germline gives CDR1 SNHLY, CDR2 FYNNEI. CDR3 length: 15 amino acids. V lost 3 bases to trimming and J lost 2 bases, with 13 bases between them. The chain's CDR3 is CASSEAGMIQETQYF. The CDR3 region has the DNA TGTGCCAGCAGTGAGGCAGGGATGATACAAGAGACCCAGTACTTC.

This clonotype was detected a few times. The V and J genes are TRBV29-1 and TRBJ1-2; possibly TRBD1 for D (5 bases). The CDR3 sequence is 12 residues long. Germline-derived CDR1 and CDR2 are SQVTM and ANQGSEA. The V end lost 8 bases, the J end lost 4 bases, and 14 bases lay between the germline ends. The CDR3 region is CSTPGDAYGYTF. In nucleotides, the CDR3 is TGCAGCACCCCGGGGGACGCCTATGGCTACACCTTC.

V usage is TRBV6-5 and J usage is TRBJ2-7; 7 bases are a match to TRBD2. CDR3 length: 13 residues. CDR1 is MNHEY and CDR2 is SVGAGI in the germline V gene. V was clipped by 7 bases and J by 2 bases; unmatched bases: 5. CDR3 region: CASMTSRTYEQYF. CDR3 in DNA: TGTGCCAGCATGACTAGCCGAACCTACGAGCAGTACTTC.

The DNA for the CDR3 is TGCGCCAGCAGCCAAGAGCTTGCAACTAACTATGGCTACACCTTC. This translates into CASSQELATNYGYTF. The genes are TRBV4-3 and TRBJ1-2; D ambiguous. V lost 0 bases to trimming and J lost 0 bases, with 8 bases between them. Germline V gene sequence: CDR1 LGHNA, CDR2 YSLEER. The CDR3 consists of 15 residues.

This clonotype was seen just once. This chain connects TRBV29-1 to TRBJ1-1, with 10 nucleotides matching TRBD1. This CDR3 is built from 12 residues. The V gene's germline CDR1 is SQVTM and CDR2 ANQGSEA. The trim removed 6 bases at V and 11 bases at J, leaving 9 bases unmatched. The DNA for the CDR3 is TGCAGCGTAGACGACAGGGGGCTTGTGGCTTTCTTT. Protein sequence: CSVDDRGLVAFF.